A single sample is the source of the 22 T cell receptor beta chains below, sequenced in a study of CD8+ T cells in alopecia areata. This sample's treatment: oral pan-JAK inhibitor, 5-10 mg twice daily. cDNA prepared by RNA extraction and subsequent reverse transcription served as the template for sequencing. Sequencing was performed with immunoSEQ multiplex PCR; in TCRdb, only in-frame clones are kept and a portion is missing. The table shows 250,000 to 300,000 clones, with 58% occurring only once. The sequencing used CD4+ T cells sorted from blood, collected at week 24, from a patient treated with tofacitinib. The receptors originated from a human donor with alopecia areata.

This clone was seen a handful of times. This sequence joins TRBV30 and TRBJ1-2; D is perhaps TRBD1 (5 bases). Germline lookup yields CDR1 GTSNPN and CDR2 SVGIG (reference sequence). The V end was cut by 4 bases, the J end by 4 bases, with 16 bases between. The CDR3 runs to 14 residues. The CDR3 DNA reads TGTGCCTGGACAGTACTCCGCGGGACCTATGGCTACACCTTC. This translates into CAWTVLRGTYGYTF.

This clone was observed a handful of times. V and J are TRBV11-2 and TRBJ2-3; D is uncertain. Germline CDR1 SGHAT, CDR2 FQNNGV. This CDR3 is built from 15 residues. Trimming cost V 6 bases and J 2 bases, with 15 bases left between them. CDR3 region: CASSPLTRATDTQYF. Here the CDR3 DNA reads TGTGCCAGCAGTCCCCTGACCCGGGCCACAGATACGCAGTATTTT.

This clone was counted only a few times. The chain carries TRBV10-3 and TRBJ1-2, with D possibly TRBD1 on 5 matching bases. V lost 2 bases, J lost 13 bases, and 17 bases lay in between. This CDR3 region has 13 residues. Germline V gene sequence: CDR1 ENHRY, CDR2 SYGVKD. CDR3 DNA sequence: TGTGCCATCAGTGAGCCCACCGGGGGAGGGAGCACCTTC. Translating gives CAISEPTGGGSTF.

This clone showed up just a few times. The chain recombines TRBV4-2 with TRBJ2-5; TRBD2 agrees at 10 bases. V lost 0 bases, J lost 1 base, and 14 bases stayed unmatched. The CDR3 consists of 20 residues. Germline loops: CDR1 LGHNA, CDR2 YNFKEQ. CDR3 loop: CASSQDWALAGATLQETQYF. DNA for the CDR3: TGTGCCAGCAGCCAAGATTGGGCGCTAGCGGGGGCCACCCTCCAAGAGACCCAGTACTTC.

The chain joins TRBV27 to TRBJ1-4, with 10 bases lining up with TRBD1. The V segment lost 3 bases and the J segment 6 bases; nucleotides outside the gene matches: 4. Germline V gene sequence: CDR1 MNHEY, CDR2 SMNVEV (reference sequence). The CDR3 totals 15 residues. CDR3 region: CASSFSGQGYEKLFF. The CDR3 bases are TGTGCCAGCAGTTTCTCGGGACAGGGGTATGAAAAACTGTTTTTT.

The CDR3 DNA reads TGTGCCAGCCTCCGCGCGGGCCGCACAGATACGCAGTATTTT. It translates to CASLRAGRTDTQYF. J is TRBJ2-3 and V is TRBV28; a weak D match, TRBD2 (5 bases). Looked up from germline, CDR1 is MDHEN and CDR2 is SYDVKM. There are 14 residues in the CDR3. Trimming removed 8 bases at V and 1 base at J, with 13 bases between.

The chain links TRBV30 to TRBJ1-2, with 9 bases identical to TRBD1. Losses at the gene ends were 7 bases for V and 3 bases for J; bases not matched to a gene: 6. This CDR3 contains 13 residues. CDR1 GTSNPN and CDR2 SVGIG come from the germline V gene (reference sequence). The CDR3 region is CALNRDRDYGYTF. The CDR3 DNA reads TGTGCCTTGAACCGGGACAGGGACTATGGCTACACCTTC.

This chain joins TRBV30 and TRBJ2-3; the D is unclear. The CDR3 consists of 13 residues. CDR1 and CDR2 (germline): GTSNPN, SVGIG (reference sequence). V lost 0 bases and J 6 bases, leaving 10 bases between the germline ends. CDR3 loop: CAWSVLSWDTQYF. In nucleotides, the CDR3 is TGTGCCTGGAGTGTACTCTCTTGGGATACGCAGTATTTT.

V gene TRBV29-1 combines with J gene TRBJ2-3; 7 bases are shared with TRBD2. J was trimmed by 6 bases and V by 6 bases; bases with no gene match: 6. CDR1 is SQVTM, CDR2 ANQGSEA, per germline. The CDR3 spans 12 residues. In DNA form, the CDR3 reads TGCAGCGTCGTGACTAGCAGCGATACGCAGTATTTT. It codes for CSVVTSSDTQYF.

The chain has TRBV10-3 and TRBJ1-6; D call uncertain. Trimming cost V 0 bases and J 9 bases, with 15 bases left between them. The CDR3 is made up of 16 amino acids. Germline CDR1 ENHRY, CDR2 SYGVKD. Written as DNA, the CDR3 is TGTGCCATCAGTGAGTCGCGGACCGCGGATCGTTCACCCCTCCACTTT. Residues: CAISESRTADRSPLHF.

This clone was counted a few times. J is TRBJ1-5 and V is TRBV30; D gene uncertain. V was trimmed by 2 bases and J by 4 bases, leaving 6 bases between them. Per the germline V gene, CDR1 is GTSNPN and CDR2 is SVGIG (reference sequence). The CDR3 runs 12 residues. The CDR3 coding sequence is TGTGCCTGGAGTCCTAGGAATCAGCCCCAGCATTTT. This translates into CAWSPRNQPQHF. The full variable domain, rest sourced from reference TRBV30 and TRBJ1-5, is SQTIHQWPATLVQPVGSPLSLECTVEGTSNPNLYWYRQAAGRGLQLLFYSVGIGQISSEVPQNLSASRPQDRQFILSSKKLLLSDSGFYLCAWSPRNQPQHFGDGTRLSIL.

The chain carries TRBV6-1 and TRBJ2-5, with D unresolved. Germline V gives CDR1 MNHNS, CDR2 SASEGT. Trimming took 5 bases from V and 5 from J, leaving 15 bases between them. The CDR3 has 14 residues. This chain's CDR3 is CASSSRKVVETQYF. CDR3 in DNA: TGTGCCAGCAGTTCCCGGAAGGTCGTGGAGACCCAGTACTTC.

This clone was counted between two and nine times. The chain joins TRBV7-9 to TRBJ2-7, with 7 bases lining up with TRBD1. J gave up 2 bases and V 8 bases, and 6 bases lay outside the gene matches. The CDR3 runs 13 residues. The germline gives CDR1 SEHNR, CDR2 FQNEAQ (reference sequence). The CDR3, as DNA: TGTGCCAGCGGCTGGGACAGACCCTACGAGCAGTACTTC. This encodes CASGWDRPYEQYF.

The genes are TRBV7-2 and TRBJ2-2; D tentatively fits TRBD1 or TRBD2 (6 bases each). CDR1 is SGHTA and CDR2 is FQGNSA in the germline V gene. Trimming pared 3 bases from V and 0 bases from J, leaving 14 bases between. The CDR3 consists of 17 residues. DNA for the CDR3: TGTGCCAGCAGCTTGAAGGGGGGCGCCGCGAACACCGGGGAGCTGTTTTTT. This translates into CASSLKGGAANTGELFF.

The V and J genes are TRBV30 and TRBJ1-1; D is possibly TRBD1 (5 bases). CDR1 and CDR2 from the germline V gene are GTSNPN and SVGIG (reference sequence). The CDR3 loop spans 14 amino acids. Trimming left V 1 base short and J 0 bases short, with 9 bases between. Here the CDR3 DNA reads TGTGCCTGGAGTGGAAAACAGGTGAACACTGAAGCTTTCTTT. Its translation is CAWSGKQVNTEAFF.

This chain connects TRBV13 to TRBJ2-6; D is ambiguous. Germline V gene lookup returns CDR1 PRHDT and CDR2 FYEKMQ (reference sequence). V was cut by 8 bases and J by 2 bases, with 10 bases left in between. This CDR3 has 14 residues. The CDR3, as DNA: TGTGCCAGCCGGATCCGGGCTGGGGCCAACGTCCTGACTTTC. This encodes CASRIRAGANVLTF.

The gene calls are TRBV6-5 and TRBJ2-5, with D unresolved. In germline, CDR1 is MNHEY, CDR2 SVGAGI. The CDR3 length is 12 residues. Trimming took off 5 bases at V and 4 bases at J, with 8 bases between the two ends. The chain's CDR3 is CASSDGIETQYF. CDR3 in DNA: TGTGCCAGCAGTGACGGCATAGAGACCCAGTACTTC.

This chain uses TRBV6-5 with TRBJ2-1; 11 nucleotides agree with TRBD2. The CDR3 is 15 amino acids. V shed 7 bases and J 6 bases; nucleotides not matched to a gene: 8. Looked up from germline, CDR1 is MNHEY and CDR2 is SVGAGI. DNA for the CDR3: TGTGCCAGCACCCTGACTAGCGGGGTTGGCAATGAGCAGTTCTTC. It yields the protein CASTLTSGVGNEQFF.

The V gene is TRBV15, the J gene TRBJ2-7, with D possibly TRBD2 on 7 matching bases. This CDR3 comprises 15 residues. V was shortened by 9 bases and J by 3 bases, with 21 bases between the two germline ends. Germline values: CDR1 LNHNV, CDR2 YYDKDF (reference sequence). CDR3 sequence reads: CATGRVTGSFYEQYF. The CDR3 coding sequence is TGTGCCACGGGGAGGGTCACAGGGAGCTTCTACGAGCAGTACTTC.

This clone has a handful of counts. This sequence joins TRBV6-5 and TRBJ2-1, with D unclear. CDR3 length: 14 amino acids. The germline CDR1 and CDR2 sequences are MNHEY and SVGAGI. V lost 6 bases to trimming and J lost 7 bases, with 16 bases between them. CDR3 protein: CASSRSTRSNEQFF. CDR3 nucleotides: TGTGCCAGCAGCCGCAGTACCCGGTCGAATGAGCAGTTCTTC.

The V call is TRBV20-1, the J call TRBJ1-1; D gene uncertain. There are 11 residues in the CDR3. Deletions cut 3 bases from V and 4 bases from J, with 6 bases between. Germline-derived CDR1 and CDR2 are DFQATT and SNEGSKA (reference sequence). CDR3 amino acids: CSASSGTEAFF. DNA of the CDR3: TGCAGTGCTAGCAGCGGCACTGAAGCTTTCTTT.

The genes are TRBV30 and TRBJ2-3; the match to TRBD2 covers 9 bases. Germline CDR1 is GTSNPN and CDR2 is SVGIG (reference sequence). V gave up 4 bases and J gave up 4 bases; unmatched junction bases: 12. The CDR3 is 16 amino acids. CDR3 amino acids: CAWNKGLAGAADTQYF. The CDR3 nucleotides read TGTGCCTGGAACAAGGGACTAGCAGGCGCCGCAGATACGCAGTATTTT.